In its sample, the clone carrying this T cell receptor (beta chain) was seen many times. V dropped 6 bases and J dropped 2; count of bases not matched to a gene: 4. The CDR3 loop spans 14 amino acids. CDR1 SEHNR and CDR2 FQNEAQ come from the germline V gene (reference sequence). The data originate from a study of breast tumors, draining lymph nodes, adjacent tissues. The lymph nodes were axillary draining lymph nodes from breast cancer patients. TCRdb reprocessed the multiplex PCR reads with MiXCR, giving one entry per CDR3 protein. The repertoire holds 100,000 to 150,000 distinct CDR3 sequences, with about 20% as singletons.

The source material was axillary lymph node tissue. This TCR derives from a female donor with breast cancer. Some clones in this sample may be carry-over from other donors' samples. This chain joins TRBV7-9 and TRBJ2-3; 8 nucleotides line up with TRBD2. CDR3 coding DNA: TGTGCCAGCAGGCTAGCGGGTTACACAGATACGCAGTATTTT. Its protein is CASRLAGYTDTQYF.